The T cell receptor (beta chain) under discussion was sequenced for a study of Graves' ophthalmopathy and Graves' hyperthyroidism. Notes on the study in general: Among thyroid clonotypes expanded above 0.001 frequency, most also appeared in blood. Ophthalmopathy was separated from stable hyperthyroidism by a 13-signature model with about 86% sensitivity and just under 84% specificity.

The germline V gene has CDR1 MGHDK and CDR2 SYGVNS. The CDR3 length is 14 residues. J lost 4 bases, V lost 8 bases, and 7 bases had no gene match. RNA transcripts were the source from which TCR beta CDR3 regions were amplified. RT-PCR with HTBI primers came first, then second-round multiplex PCR. TCRdb re-derived calls from the multiplex PCR reads in MiXCR, one entry per CDR3 protein. In the table there are approximately 700,000 distinct CDR3 sequences, 35% to 50% of which are singletons. Concerning this clonotype: Its antigen is unidentified.

The sequence was collected from an adult man with Graves' ophthalmopathy. This sequence joins TRBV25-1 and TRBJ2-7; 11 bases map to TRBD1. The sequenced material came from peripheral blood. CDR3 DNA: TGTGCCAGCCGGTGGGGACAGGGGGAATACGAGCAGTACTTC. Translating gives CASRWGQGEYEQYF.